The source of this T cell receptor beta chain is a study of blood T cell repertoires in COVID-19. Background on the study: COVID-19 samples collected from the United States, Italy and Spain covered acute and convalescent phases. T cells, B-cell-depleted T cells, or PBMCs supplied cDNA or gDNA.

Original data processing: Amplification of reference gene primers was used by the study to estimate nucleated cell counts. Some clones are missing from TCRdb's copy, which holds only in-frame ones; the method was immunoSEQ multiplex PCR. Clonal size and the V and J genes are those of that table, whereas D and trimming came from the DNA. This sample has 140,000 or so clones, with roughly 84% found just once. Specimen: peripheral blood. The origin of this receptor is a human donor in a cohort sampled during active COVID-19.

The CDR3 DNA reads as TGTGCCAGCAGCTTGCGAGCGGGGGGGAGCTCCTACAATGAGCAGTTCTTC. This translates into CASSLRAGGSSYNEQFF. V usage is TRBV5-8 and J usage is TRBJ2-1; 10 positions match TRBD2. Germline V gene lookup returns CDR1 SGHTS and CDR2 YDEGEE. The V and J ends lost 1 base and 0 bases, in that order; junction bases with no gene match: 4. The CDR3 runs 17 residues.